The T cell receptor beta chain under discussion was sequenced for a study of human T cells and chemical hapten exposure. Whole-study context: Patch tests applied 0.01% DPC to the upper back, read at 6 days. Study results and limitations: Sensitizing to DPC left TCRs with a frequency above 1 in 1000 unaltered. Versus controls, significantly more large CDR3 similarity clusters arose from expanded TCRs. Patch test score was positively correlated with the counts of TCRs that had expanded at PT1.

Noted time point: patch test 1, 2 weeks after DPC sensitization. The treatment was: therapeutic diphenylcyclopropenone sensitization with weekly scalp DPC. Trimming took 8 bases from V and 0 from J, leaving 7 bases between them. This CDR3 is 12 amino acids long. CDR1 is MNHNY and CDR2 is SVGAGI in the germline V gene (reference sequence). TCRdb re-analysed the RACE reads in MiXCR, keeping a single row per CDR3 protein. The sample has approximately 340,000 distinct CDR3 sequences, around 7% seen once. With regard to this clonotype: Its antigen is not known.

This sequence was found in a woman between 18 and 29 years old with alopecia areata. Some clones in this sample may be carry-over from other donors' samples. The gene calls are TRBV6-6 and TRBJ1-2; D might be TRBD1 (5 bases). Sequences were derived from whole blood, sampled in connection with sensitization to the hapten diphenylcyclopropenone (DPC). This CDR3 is CASGQANYGYTF. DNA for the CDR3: TGTGCCAGCGGACAAGCTAACTATGGCTACACCTTC.